This T cell receptor (beta chain) stems from a study of T cells of healthy individuals. TCRdb used MiXCR to reprocess the 5' RACE reads, holding one entry per CDR3 protein. The table records about 82,000 distinct CDR3 sequences, more than 4.5% of them present only once. Many counts were recorded for this clonotype. V was cut by 5 bases and J by 2 bases, with 8 bases left in between. This CDR3 has 13 residues. Germline lookup yields CDR1 KGHDR and CDR2 SFDVKD. The chain combines TRBV24-1 with TRBJ1-2; D gene ambiguous. The TCR was taken from a female donor in good health. CDR3 sequence reads: CATSATVNYGYTF. The CDR3 DNA is TGTGCCACCAGTGCGACGGTCAACTATGGCTACACCTTC.